The table lists the clone carrying this T cell receptor beta chain with many counts. These data originate in a study of blood T cell repertoires in COVID-19. On the study more broadly: Sites in the United States, Italy and Spain provided acute and convalescent COVID-19 samples. T cells, B-cell-depleted T cells, or PBMCs supplied cDNA or gDNA.

Study processing details: The authors estimated nucleated cell counts from reference gene primer amplification. TCRdb keeps only in-frame clones here, not all; method: immunoSEQ multiplex PCR. D and trimming were read from the DNA, whereas the V and J calls and clone size are those reported in that table. This table holds a few hundred thousand clones, roughly 87% found once. The junction had 6 bases not matched to a gene; V was cut back by 2 bases and J by 0 bases. The CDR3 is 15 residues long. Germline V CDR1 and CDR2: GTSNPN, SVGIG (reference sequence). Input material: peripheral blood. This chain joins TRBV30 and TRBJ1-1; 7 bases map to TRBD1. This clonotype was obtained from a man between 35 and 55 years old with active or convalescent COVID-19. CDR3 nucleotides: TGTGCCTGGAGTCTTACAGGGGCCTTGAACACTGAAGCTTTCTTT. Its protein product is CAWSLTGALNTEAFF.